This T cell receptor (beta chain) is from a study of blood T cell repertoires in COVID-19. Study context: Collection of acute and convalescent COVID-19 samples took place in the United States, Italy and Spain. Sources were T cells, B-cell-depleted T cells, or PBMCs; the material itself was cDNA or gDNA.

The length of the CDR3 is 14 residues. CDR1 and CDR2 (germline): SGHRS, YFSETQ. J lost 6 bases, V lost 0 bases, and 6 bases had no gene match. Original processing methods: Reference gene primers were amplified, and this amplification served to estimate nucleated cell counts. This table comes from immunoSEQ multiplex PCR, and its TCRdb copy is limited to in-frame clones, with some not included. V, J and clone size are those of that table, while D and trimming were read from the DNA. The repertoire holds 50,000 to 60,000 clones, with roughly nine tenths as singletons. V and J are TRBV5-1 and TRBJ2-7, with 7 bases aligning to TRBD1. The source is a man aged 55-75 years with acute or convalescent COVID-19. Sequencing used peripheral blood. CDR3: CASSLEGAAREQYF. In DNA form, the CDR3 reads TGCGCCAGCAGCTTGGAGGGGGCAGCACGCGAGCAGTACTTC.